Following are 4 T cell receptor beta chains from one sample sequenced in a study of cytomegalovirus exposure and HLA in healthy donors. This PCR relied on a set of 60 Vbeta primers and 13 Jbeta primers. TCRdb's copy holds only in-frame clones and misses some; the assay was immunoSEQ multiplex PCR. The sample totals approximately 100,000 clones. Input material: PBMCs. Receptors originate from a man in his forties or fifties in good health and CMV-seronegative.

The V call is TRBV5-1, the J call TRBJ1-2; 8 nucleotides match TRBD1. Germline lookup yields CDR1 SGHRS and CDR2 YFSETQ. This CDR3 has 13 amino acids. The ends lost 4 bases at V and 6 bases at J; junction bases unmatched: 5. This chain's CDR3 is CASSKGQGNGYTF. DNA of the CDR3: TGCGCCAGCAGCAAAGGACAGGGAAATGGCTACACCTTC.

This chain connects TRBV9 to TRBJ1-2; D gene unclear. Trimming shortened V by 3 bases and J by 2 bases, and 8 bases separated the two germline ends. Germline assignment: CDR1 SGDLS and CDR2 YYNGEE. The CDR3 has 13 amino acids. CDR3 residues: CASSGTVNYGYTF. DNA for the CDR3: TGTGCCAGCAGCGGAACGGTAAACTATGGCTACACCTTC.

The V gene is TRBV11-2, the J gene TRBJ2-7; D may be TRBD1 (5 bases). Trimming took off 4 bases at V and 4 bases at J, with 8 bases between the two ends. The CDR3 runs to 12 residues. Per germline, CDR1 SGHAT and CDR2 FQNNGV. The CDR3 DNA reads TGTGCCAGCAGCTCGACAGATTACGAGCAGTACTTC. This translates into CASSSTDYEQYF.

The chain couples TRBV9 to TRBJ1-2, with D maybe TRBD1 (6 bases). The length of the CDR3 is 15 residues. With 3 bases removed from V and 6 bases from J, the gap between germline ends came to 18 bases. The germline CDR1 and CDR2 sequences are SGDLS and YYNGEE. The CDR3 protein is CASSDYKQGNHGYTF. The DNA for the CDR3 is TGTGCCAGCAGCGACTATAAACAGGGTAATCATGGCTACACCTTC.